These T cell receptor beta chains were read from a single sample in a study of siplizumab effects on memory and regulatory T cells. The method was immunoSEQ multiplex PCR; TCRdb's version includes in-frame clones alone and lacks a portion of them. There are about 100,000 clones in the sample; 94% occur only once, and about 0.6% lies in the top ten. The sample comprised Tregs sorted from blood. Every receptor here comes from a human donor in good health. Both conserved end residues are part of each CDR3. The order of the fields is J gene, D gene, clone size, V gene, CDR3 protein, CDR3 DNA. D genes are given only for firm matches. Rows may omit the clone size; those that give it use once, few, many or a size class.

j_call: TRBJ2-5; d_call: NA; clone_size: NA; v_call: TRBV16; cdr3_aa: CASSKTPSETQYF; cdr3_nt: TGTGCCAGCAGCAAAACCCCGTCAGAGACCCAGTACTTC
j_call: TRBJ1-5; d_call: TRBD1; clone_size: NA; v_call: TRBV5-6; cdr3_aa: CASSLWGQGDGNQPQHF; cdr3_nt: TGTGCCAGCAGCTTGTGGGGACAGGGGGACGGTAATCAGCCCCAGCATTTT
j_call: TRBJ1-5; d_call: NA; clone_size: once; v_call: TRBV4-1; cdr3_aa: CASSQEGGQPQHF; cdr3_nt: TGCGCCAGCAGCCAAGAGGGAGGTCAGCCCCAGCATTTT
j_call: TRBJ2-3; d_call: NA; clone_size: NA; v_call: TRBV4-1; cdr3_aa: CASSQDGGQNTDTQYF; cdr3_nt: TGCGCCAGCAGCCAAGATGGTGGGCAGAACACAGATACGCAGTATTTT
j_call: TRBJ2-2; d_call: NA; clone_size: NA; v_call: TRBV11-3; cdr3_aa: CASSFRGTGELFF; cdr3_nt: TGTGCCAGCAGCTTCAGGGGCACCGGGGAGCTGTTTTTT
j_call: TRBJ2-7; d_call: TRBD2; clone_size: once; v_call: TRBV19; cdr3_aa: CASSIRPGLAGYEQYF; cdr3_nt: TGTGCCAGTAGTATAAGACCGGGACTAGCGGGCTACGAGCAGTACTTC
j_call: TRBJ2-5; d_call: TRBD1; clone_size: NA; v_call: TRBV6-6; cdr3_aa: CASSYVGTGGETQYF; cdr3_nt: TGTGCCAGCAGTTACGTAGGGACAGGGGGAGAGACCCAGTACTTC
j_call: TRBJ1-5; d_call: NA; clone_size: NA; v_call: TRBV21-1; cdr3_aa: CASKCGNQPQHF; cdr3_nt: TGTGCCAGCAAGTGTGGCAATCAGCCCCAGCATTTT
j_call: TRBJ2-3; d_call: TRBD2; clone_size: NA; v_call: TRBV5-4; cdr3_aa: CASSSSSGSTDTQYF; cdr3_nt: TGTGCCAGCAGCTCCTCTAGCGGAAGCACAGATACGCAGTATTTT
j_call: TRBJ1-6; d_call: NA; clone_size: NA; v_call: TRBV2; cdr3_aa: CASGVLGVGSPLHF; cdr3_nt: TGTGCCAGCGGGGTTTTGGGCGTGGGTTCACCCCTCCACTTT
j_call: TRBJ2-1; d_call: NA; clone_size: NA; v_call: TRBV2; cdr3_aa: CASSRTGLSYNEQFF; cdr3_nt: TGTGCCAGCAGCAGGACGGGTCTCTCCTACAATGAGCAGTTCTTC
j_call: TRBJ2-2; d_call: TRBD2; clone_size: NA; v_call: TRBV14; cdr3_aa: CASSQSVAGYTGELFF; cdr3_nt: TGTGCCAGCAGCCAAAGTGTAGCGGGGTACACCGGGGAGCTGTTTTTT
j_call: TRBJ1-1; d_call: NA; clone_size: NA; v_call: TRBV9; cdr3_aa: CASSVVGGTAEAFF; cdr3_nt: TGTGCCAGCAGCGTAGTGGGCGGAACGGCTGAAGCTTTCTTT
j_call: TRBJ2-5; d_call: TRBD1; clone_size: NA; v_call: TRBV7-9; cdr3_aa: CASSVLGTEQETQYF; cdr3_nt: TGTGCCAGCAGCGTCCTGGGGACAGAGCAAGAGACCCAGTACTTC
j_call: TRBJ1-2; d_call: NA; clone_size: NA; v_call: TRBV28; cdr3_aa: CASSLRGHWDRGYTF; cdr3_nt: TGTGCCAGCAGCTTGAGGGGCCACTGGGACCGGGGCTACACCTTC
j_call: TRBJ2-5; d_call: NA; clone_size: NA; v_call: TRBV5-1; cdr3_aa: CASSLYTGMGEETQYF; cdr3_nt: TGCGCCAGCAGCTTATATACAGGGATGGGAGAAGAGACCCAGTACTTC
j_call: TRBJ1-2; d_call: NA; clone_size: NA; v_call: TRBV29-1; cdr3_aa: CSVGSTGGYYGYTF; cdr3_nt: TGCAGCGTTGGTAGTACAGGAGGCTACTATGGCTACACCTTC
j_call: TRBJ2-7; d_call: TRBD1; clone_size: NA; v_call: TRBV11-2; cdr3_aa: CASSKGTAQTYEQYF; cdr3_nt: TGTGCCAGCAGCAAAGGGACAGCGCAGACCTACGAGCAGTACTTC
j_call: TRBJ1-5; d_call: NA; clone_size: NA; v_call: TRBV19; cdr3_aa: CASCGPGGSGAQHF; cdr3_nt: TGTGCCAGTTGTGGCCCCGGCGGTTCAGGGGCCCAGCATTTT
j_call: TRBJ2-7; d_call: NA; clone_size: NA; v_call: TRBV6-1; cdr3_aa: CASSVPSYEQYF; cdr3_nt: TGTGCCAGCAGTGTTCCCTCCTACGAGCAGTACTTC
j_call: TRBJ2-1; d_call: NA; clone_size: once; v_call: TRBV5-1; cdr3_aa: CASSLPLNEQFF; cdr3_nt: TGCGCCAGCAGCCTCCCCCTCAATGAGCAGTTCTTC
j_call: TRBJ1-4; d_call: NA; clone_size: NA; v_call: TRBV30; cdr3_aa: CAWSLGSGEKLFF; cdr3_nt: TGTGCCTGGAGTTTAGGGTCTGGTGAAAAACTGTTTTTT
j_call: TRBJ1-2; d_call: TRBD1; clone_size: few; v_call: TRBV4-1; cdr3_aa: CASSQAGGFDYGYTF; cdr3_nt: TGCGCCAGCAGCCAGGCAGGGGGCTTCGACTATGGCTACACCTTC